This TCR beta chain was observed in a study of blood T cells in healthy people across ages. Study-level results: More naive CD4+ cells and higher diversity marked long-lived donors relative to aged donors.

Together with a sample-barcoded 5' primer, a J-beta primer mix was included in a second PCR lasting about 6 to 11 cycles. TCRdb fed the 5' RACE reads into MiXCR, producing one record per CDR3 protein. The sample contains more than 900,000 distinct CDR3 sequences, under 30% of which appear only once. This clonotype appeared a few times. Its specificity is unknown. The CDR3 extends over 16 amino acids. After removal of 3 bases from V and 5 bases from J, the junction contained 8 bases not matched to a gene. The V gene's germline CDR1 is SGDLS and CDR2 YYNGEE. A further study also used this sample, focusing on T cells of mothers and their children. As reported in that work: A slight, non-significant increase in overlap was found for related mother-child pairs relative to unrelated pairs.

This clonotype was obtained from a girl aged 2 to 10 in good health. Sequencing was carried out using blood. The chain links TRBV9 to TRBJ2-5; 12 bases are shared with TRBD1. CDR3 in amino acids: CASSEGTGGPLETQYF. DNA of the CDR3: TGTGCCAGCAGCGAGGGGACAGGGGGCCCTTTGGAGACCCAGTACTTC.